Below, one T cell receptor beta chain is given with its context. Its antigen is as yet unknown. Germline V gene sequence: CDR1 SQVTM, CDR2 ANQGSEA. Trimming took off 6 bases at V and 3 bases at J, with 12 bases between the two ends. This CDR3 comprises 12 residues. Treatment here: oral pan-JAK inhibitor, 5-10 mg twice daily. Samples from alopecia areata patients were lesional scalp punch biopsies and peripheral blood. PBMCs served as the source from which CD4+ and CD8+ T cells were sorted. This specimen belongs to a study of CD8+ T cells in alopecia areata. Across the whole study: Patients received oral tofacitinib, 5 to 10 mg twice daily, for moderate-to-severe alopecia areata.

As the sequencing template, cDNA was produced by extracting RNA and reverse transcribing it. Sequencing was performed with immunoSEQ multiplex PCR; in TCRdb, only in-frame clones are kept and a portion is missing. The sample lists fewer than 250,000 clones, 55% to 70% occurring once. Study-wide results and caveats: Significant decreases in scalp clonality and expanded CD8+ clones followed tofacitinib treatment.

This clonotype was obtained from a human donor with alopecia areata. The rearrangement joins TRBV29-1 to TRBJ2-7; perhaps D is TRBD1 or TRBD2 (5 bases each). Source: CD4+ T cells sorted from blood, taken at week 4, from a patient treated with tofacitinib. CDR3: CSVEGFGYEQYF. CDR3 in DNA: TGCAGCGTCGAGGGGTTCGGCTACGAGCAGTACTTC.